Below, 29 T cell receptor beta chains from the same sample are listed, as sequenced in a study of blood T cell repertoires in COVID-19. Assay used: immunoSEQ multiplex PCR; TCRdb lists only in-frame clones, some missing. The sample has 250,000 or so clones; more than 70% are singletons. Input material: peripheral blood. All receptors derive from a woman in her forties who had recovered from COVID-19.

This sequence joins TRBV28 and TRBJ1-2, with a weak D call TRBD1 (6 bases). V gave up 4 bases and J gave up 6 bases, with 12 bases separating them. This CDR3 has 13 residues. The germline V gene encodes CDR1 MDHEN and CDR2 SYDVKM. In nucleotides, the CDR3 is TGTGCCAGCAGTTCGGGGGGGCCTCATGGCTACACCTTC. This encodes CASSSGGPHGYTF.

This clone was seen once. The V and J genes are TRBV18 and TRBJ2-7; TRBD1 agrees at 7 bases. CDR3 length: 15 residues. The junction had 9 bases not matched to a gene; V was cut back by 2 bases and J by 5 bases. Germline values: CDR1 KGHSH, CDR2 LQKENI. The CDR3 is CASSPEVDRAHEQYF. The CDR3 nucleotides read TGTGCCAGCTCACCAGAGGTTGACAGGGCTCACGAGCAGTACTTC. Filled out from reference TRBV18 and TRBJ2-7, the complete variable domain reads NAGVMQNPRHLVRRRGQEARLRCSPMKGHSHVYWYRQLPEEGLKFMVYLQKENIIDESGMPKERFSAEFPKEGPSILRIQQVVRGDSAAYFCASSPEVDRAHEQYFGPGTRLTVT.

The gene calls are TRBV6-2 or TRBV6-3 and TRBJ1-1, with TRBD1 identical over 10 bases. Looked up from germline, CDR1 is MNHEY and CDR2 is SVGEGT. The CDR3 is 14 amino acids. Losses at the gene ends were 4 bases for V and 5 bases for J; bases not matched to a gene: 4. The CDR3 spells CASSWTGGWTEAFF. The CDR3 bases are TGTGCCAGCAGTTGGACAGGGGGTTGGACTGAAGCTTTCTTT.

This chain uses TRBV6-5 with TRBJ1-2; weak D call: TRBD1 (5 bases). V shed 6 bases and J shed 4 bases, with 12 bases lying between them. This CDR3 is 13 amino acids long. Per germline, CDR1 MNHEY and CDR2 SVGAGI. The CDR3: CASSRAGGYGYTF. In DNA form, the CDR3 reads TGTGCCAGCAGCCGAGCGGGGGGCTATGGCTACACCTTC.

Here the CDR3 reads CASSPRLAGNEQFF. In DNA, the CDR3 is TGTGCCAGCAGTCCCAGACTAGCGGGGAATGAGCAGTTCTTC. The chain is built from TRBV2 and TRBJ2-1, with 11 bases fitting TRBD2. The germline V gene encodes CDR1 SNHLY and CDR2 FYNNEI. Trimming at V came to 5 bases and at J to 7 bases, leaving 4 bases not matched to a gene. CDR3 size: 14 residues.

This clone was recorded a few times. This chain uses TRBV11-3 with TRBJ2-2; 10 bases are shared with TRBD2. The V segment lost 8 bases and the J segment 4 bases; nucleotides outside the gene matches: 7. Germline-derived CDR1 and CDR2 are SGHNT and YENEEA. The CDR3 consists of 15 residues. The CDR3 sequence: CASGHSGRTTGELFF. DNA for the CDR3: TGTGCCAGCGGACATAGCGGGAGGACCACCGGGGAGCTGTTTTTT.

The CDR3 DNA is TGTGCCAGCAGCGTAGGGGGCTGGAATGAAAAACTGTTTTTT. Protein sequence: CASSVGGWNEKLFF. The genes are TRBV9 and TRBJ1-4; TRBD1 is a possible D gene (5 bases). The CDR3 loop spans 14 amino acids. Germline-derived CDR1 and CDR2 are SGDLS and YYNGEE. The V gene lost 0 bases and the J gene lost 5 bases, with 8 bases spanning the gap.

The chain uses TRBV4-3 and TRBJ2-3; 8 bases agree with TRBD1. Germline assignment: CDR1 LGHNA and CDR2 YSLEER. The CDR3 extends over 16 amino acids. The J segment lost 0 bases and the V segment lost 4 bases, leaving 6 bases of the junction unmatched. CDR3 sequence: CASSRSTGGSTDTQYF. For the CDR3, the DNA is TGCGCCAGCAGCCGGTCTACAGGGGGAAGCACAGATACGCAGTATTTT.

The genes are TRBV7-8 and TRBJ2-7; 8 bases line up with TRBD1. The CDR3 has 14 amino acids. V trimming: 5 bases; J trimming: 3 bases; junction bases outside the gene matches: 6. Germline V gene sequence: CDR1 SGHVS, CDR2 FQNEAQ. CDR3 sequence: CASSPPDRVYEQYV. The CDR3, as DNA: TGTGCCAGCAGCCCCCCGGACAGGGTCTACGAGCAGTACGTC.

The chain joins TRBV7-9 to TRBJ2-5, with a possible D match to TRBD1 (6 bases). This CDR3 contains 12 residues. The V gene lost 11 bases and the J gene lost 5 bases, with 15 bases spanning the gap. CDR1 is SEHNR and CDR2 is FQNEAQ in the germline V gene (reference sequence). The CDR3 spells CAVGGTSETQYF. The CDR3 nucleotides read TGTGCCGTAGGGGGAACTTCGGAGACCCAGTACTTC.

V is TRBV6-6 and J is TRBJ1-1, with a possible D match to TRBD1 (6 bases). This CDR3 contains 13 residues. Germline V gene data show CDR1 as MNHNY and CDR2 as SVGAGI (reference sequence). Trimming took 6 bases from V and 4 from J, leaving 12 bases between them. CDR3 DNA: TGTGCCAGCAGGGGGGGGGCTGGCACTGAAGCTTTCTTT. Translation gives CASRGGAGTEAFF.

This clone was counted once. This chain links TRBV7-2 with TRBJ2-3; TRBD2 aligns across 11 bases. CDR1 and CDR2 (germline): SGHTA, FQGNSA. The CDR3 has 16 residues. Trimming cost V 3 bases and J 4 bases; bases outside gene matches: 6. CDR3 coding DNA: TGTGCCAGCAGCTTCAGACTAGCGGGATTGGCAGATACGCAGTATTTT. Its translation: CASSFRLAGLADTQYF.

This chain links TRBV27 with TRBJ1-2, with 8 bases aligning to TRBD1. In germline, CDR1 is MNHEY, CDR2 SMNVEV (reference sequence). There are 16 residues in the CDR3. After removal of 2 bases from V and 8 bases from J, the junction contained 13 bases not matched to a gene. The DNA for the CDR3 is TGTGCCAGCAGTTTAACCCCGGCAGGGGGCTGGGGGGGCTACACCTTC. It is translated as CASSLTPAGGWGGYTF.

The V and J genes are TRBV4-2 and TRBJ2-6, with 7 bases aligning to TRBD1. The junction had 6 bases not matched to a gene; V was cut back by 1 base and J by 0 bases. CDR3 size: 18 residues. Germline V gene data show CDR1 as LGHNA and CDR2 as YNFKEQ. In nucleotides, the CDR3 is TGTGCCAGCAGCCAAGGACAGGGCCCCCCCTCTGGGGCCAACGTCCTGACTTTC. This encodes CASSQGQGPPSGANVLTF.

This chain joins TRBV6-2 or TRBV6-3 and TRBJ1-5, with 7 bases lining up with TRBD1. This CDR3 spans 14 amino acids. Losses at the gene ends were 6 bases for V and 4 bases for J; bases not matched to a gene: 6. Germline V gene sequence: CDR1 MNHEY, CDR2 SVGEGT. The CDR3 spells CASSLGTENQPQHF. The CDR3 DNA reads as TGTGCCAGCAGCCTCGGGACAGAGAATCAGCCCCAGCATTTT.

The rearrangement uses TRBV6-5 and TRBJ2-7; possibly TRBD1 for D (6 bases). The CDR3 has 13 residues. Germline V CDR1 and CDR2: MNHEY, SVGAGI. Trimming shortened V by 0 bases and J by 4 bases, and 7 bases separated the two germline ends. The CDR3 region has the DNA TGTGCCAGCAGTTACTCCCAGGGGTACGAGCAGTACTTC. It specifies CASSYSQGYEQYF.

The chain uses TRBV6-5 and TRBJ2-7; weak D call: TRBD1 (5 bases). The CDR3 has 12 amino acids. V was trimmed by 6 bases and J by 6 bases, leaving 12 bases between them. Germline values: CDR1 MNHEY, CDR2 SVGAGI. The CDR3 protein is CASSPSQGEQYV. The CDR3, as DNA: TGTGCCAGCAGCCCCAGCCAGGGCGAGCAGTACGTC.

The rearrangement joins TRBV29-1 to TRBJ2-5, with 8 bases lining up with TRBD2. V lost 6 bases, J lost 1 base, and 4 bases stayed unmatched. The germline V gene encodes CDR1 SQVTM and CDR2 ANQGSEA. This CDR3 has 13 amino acids. The CDR3 region has the DNA TGCAGCGTCCGGGGGGGGTTCCAAGAGACCCAGTACTTC. Residues: CSVRGGFQETQYF.

V gene TRBV28 combines with J gene TRBJ1-2; 11 bases line up with TRBD1. Germline CDR1 MDHEN, CDR2 SYDVKM. The CDR3 runs 16 residues. The J segment lost 4 bases and the V segment lost 3 bases, leaving 7 bases of the junction unmatched. CDR3 region: CASSFRGQGVSYGYTF. CDR3 nucleotide sequence: TGTGCCAGCAGTTTCCGGGGACAGGGGGTTTCCTATGGCTACACCTTC.

The chain couples TRBV5-4 to TRBJ2-4; TRBD2 agrees at 7 bases. This CDR3 has 15 amino acids. With 4 bases clipped from V and 4 bases from J, the junction kept 8 bases outside the gene matches. Germline V gene data show CDR1 as SGHNT and CDR2 as YYREEE (reference sequence). The CDR3 sequence is CASSHSGRMKNIQYF. The DNA for the CDR3 is TGTGCCAGCAGCCACTCCGGGAGGATGAAAAACATTCAGTACTTC. The full variable domain, with the rest looked up from reference TRBV5-4 and TRBJ2-4, is ETGVTQSPTHLIKTRGQQVTLRCSSQSGHNTVSWYQQALGQGPQFIFQYYREEENGRGNFPPRFSGLQFPNYSSELNVNALELDDSALYLCASSHSGRMKNIQYFGAGTRLSVL.

V usage is TRBV6-5 and J usage is TRBJ1-3; TRBD1 agrees at 7 bases. Looked up from germline, CDR1 is MNHEY and CDR2 is SVGAGI. Trimming at V came to 2 bases and at J to 7 bases, leaving 5 bases not matched to a gene. This CDR3 has 14 amino acids. CDR3 sequence: CASSYRQGENTIYF. The CDR3 region has the DNA TGTGCCAGCAGTTACCGACAGGGAGAGAACACCATATATTTT.

This clone was picked up one time. The genes are TRBV7-9 and TRBJ1-4, with D tentatively TRBD1 (6 bases). The CDR3 has 16 residues. V dropped 1 base and J dropped 0 bases, with 9 bases sitting between them. Germline CDR1 SEHNR, CDR2 FQNEAQ (reference sequence). The CDR3 is CASSLGDKATNEKLFF. The CDR3 DNA reads TGTGCCAGCAGCTTAGGGGACAAAGCAACTAATGAAAAACTGTTTTTT.

With regard to this clone: A read error may account for a junction end that differs from germline. The CDR3 DNA is TGTGCCCGCAGCCAAGATTGGGCGCGGGGGGCTCGGGGTGAGCAGTTCTTC. It specifies CARSQDWARGARGEQFF. The chain joins TRBV3-1 (or the pseudogene TRBV3-2) to TRBJ2-1, with TRBD2 identical over 8 bases. In germline, CDR1 is LGHDT, CDR2 YNNKEL (reference sequence). The CDR3 has 17 residues.

The rearrangement joins TRBV5-3 to TRBJ2-7; 13 bases map to TRBD2. TRBV5-3 is noted as an ORF with a role that remains uncertain. V shed 4 bases and J 5 bases; nucleotides not matched to a gene: 9. The CDR3 loop spans 16 amino acids. For the CDR3, the DNA is TGTGCCAGAAGCCCCGGACTAGCGGGAGAAAAAAACGAGCAGTACTTC. Protein product: CARSPGLAGEKNEQYF.

The rearrangement uses TRBV5-8 and TRBJ2-1; D is possibly TRBD2 (5 bases). V was cut by 0 bases and J by 15 bases, with 16 bases left in between. Germline V gives CDR1 SGHTS, CDR2 YDEGEE. The CDR3 is made up of 13 amino acids. The CDR3 nucleotides are TGTGCCAGCAGCTTGGGGCCGACTATCGTTCCGTTCTTC. Amino acids: CASSLGPTIVPFF.

In this sample, this clone turned up a few times. The rearrangement uses TRBV4-3 and TRBJ1-2, with 8 bases lining up with TRBD1. The CDR3 runs to 15 residues. V dropped 4 bases and J dropped 12; count of bases not matched to a gene: 16. Germline CDR1 reads LGHNA; CDR2 reads YSLEER. The CDR3 DNA is TGCGCCAGCAGCCCCTCCGGGACAGGACTTCCTGGTGACACCTTC. Its protein is CASSPSGTGLPGDTF.

This sequence joins TRBV12-3 or TRBV12-4 and TRBJ2-1, with D perhaps TRBD2 (5 bases). There are 12 residues in the CDR3. Trimming removed 6 bases from V and 8 bases from J, with 11 bases in between. This chain's CDR3 is CASSPLGYEQFF. Written as DNA, the CDR3 is TGTGCCAGCAGCCCACTAGGCTATGAGCAGTTCTTC.

V is TRBV11-2 and J is TRBJ2-1, with a weak D call TRBD2 (6 bases). Germline CDR1 reads SGHAT; CDR2 reads FQNNGV. Trimming removed 5 bases at V and 4 bases at J, with 12 bases between. The CDR3 is 14 amino acids. The CDR3 coding sequence is TGTGCCAGCAGCCCCCTTAGCGGTTACAATGAGCAGTTCTTC. Its translation is CASSPLSGYNEQFF.

This clone was counted once. The V gene is TRBV7-8, the J gene TRBJ2-4, with 7 bases fitting TRBD2. The CDR3 loop spans 16 amino acids. V lost 0 bases and J lost 0; bases outside the gene matches: 2. From germline, CDR1 is SGHVS and CDR2 FQNEAQ. DNA of the CDR3: TGTGCCAGCAGCTTAGCGGGGGGGAAAGCCAAAAACATTCAGTACTTC. Translating it yields CASSLAGGKAKNIQYF. The variable domain in full, completed from reference TRBV7-8 and TRBJ2-4, reads GAGVSQSPRYKVAKRGQDVALRCDPISGHVSLFWYQQALGQGPEFLTYFQNEAQLDKSGLPSDRFFAERPEGSVSTLKIQRTQQEDSAVYLCASSLAGGKAKNIQYFGAGTRLSVL.